What follows describes a single T cell receptor (beta chain). As originally analysed: Counts of nucleated cells, estimated from reference gene primer amplification, were obtained. Data came from immunoSEQ multiplex PCR; TCRdb stores just in-frame clones and leaves some out. D and trimming come from the DNA, and the V and J calls and clone size come from that table. The table shows approximately 76,000 clones, with 91% occurring only once. This sample stems from a study of blood T cell repertoires in COVID-19. The overall study: Nucleic acid was either cDNA or gDNA, and it came from T cells, B-cell-depleted T cells, or PBMCs.

This TCR derives from a human donor in a cohort sampled during active COVID-19. Sequences were obtained from peripheral blood.

The CDR3 DNA is TGTGCCATCAGTGAGGCGTTAACCGGGACAGGGCATGAAAAACTGTTTTTT. Translating it yields CAISEALTGTGHEKLFF. The chain combines TRBV10-3 with TRBJ1-4; 9 bases agree with TRBD1. V dropped 2 bases and J dropped 6; count of bases not matched to a gene: 10. Germline V CDR1 and CDR2: ENHRY, SYGVKD. CDR3 size: 17 residues.